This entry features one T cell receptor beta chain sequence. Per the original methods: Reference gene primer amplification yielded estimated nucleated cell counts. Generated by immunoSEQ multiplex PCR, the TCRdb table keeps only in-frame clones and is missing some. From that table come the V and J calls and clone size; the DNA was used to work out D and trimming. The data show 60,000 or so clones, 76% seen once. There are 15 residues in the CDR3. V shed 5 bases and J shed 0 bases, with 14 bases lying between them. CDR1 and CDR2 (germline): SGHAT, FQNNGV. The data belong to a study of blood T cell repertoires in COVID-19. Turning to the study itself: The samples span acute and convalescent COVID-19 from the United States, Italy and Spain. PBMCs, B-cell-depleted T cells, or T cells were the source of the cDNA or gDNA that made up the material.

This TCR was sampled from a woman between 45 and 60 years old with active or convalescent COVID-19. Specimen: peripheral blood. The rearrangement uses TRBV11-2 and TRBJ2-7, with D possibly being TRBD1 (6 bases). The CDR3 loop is CASSRDILSSYEQYF. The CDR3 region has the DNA TGTGCCAGCAGCAGGGACATCCTGAGCTCCTACGAGCAGTACTTC.